This T cell receptor beta chain appears in the sequencing data of a study of Ad26.COV2.S vaccination and SARS-CoV-2 variants. This sample's treatment: 19 received Ad26.COV2.S at low or high dose, single or two shots; 5 received placebo; per-sample allocation not given. Samples were taken on day 63 after the first vaccine or placebo injection. The CDR3 loop spans 16 amino acids. CDR1 is SGHAT, CDR2 FQNNGV, per germline. The V segment lost 4 bases and the J segment 5 bases; nucleotides outside the gene matches: 12. The table came from immunoSEQ multiplex PCR; TCRdb's copy has only in-frame clones and leaves some out. The sample includes 380,000 or so clones, 88% seen only once; the top ten take 6.4%.

Sequenced material: peripheral blood, taken in a trial of Ad26.COV2.S vaccine versus placebo. This clonotype was obtained from a person aged 18-65 years who received the Ad26.COV2.S COVID-19 vaccine or a placebo. This chain links TRBV11-2 with TRBJ1-2, with TRBD1 identical over 8 bases. In DNA form, the CDR3 reads TGTGCCAGCAGCTCACAGGGGGGGAGTGCAAGTTATGGCTACACCTTC. Translation gives CASSSQGGSASYGYTF.